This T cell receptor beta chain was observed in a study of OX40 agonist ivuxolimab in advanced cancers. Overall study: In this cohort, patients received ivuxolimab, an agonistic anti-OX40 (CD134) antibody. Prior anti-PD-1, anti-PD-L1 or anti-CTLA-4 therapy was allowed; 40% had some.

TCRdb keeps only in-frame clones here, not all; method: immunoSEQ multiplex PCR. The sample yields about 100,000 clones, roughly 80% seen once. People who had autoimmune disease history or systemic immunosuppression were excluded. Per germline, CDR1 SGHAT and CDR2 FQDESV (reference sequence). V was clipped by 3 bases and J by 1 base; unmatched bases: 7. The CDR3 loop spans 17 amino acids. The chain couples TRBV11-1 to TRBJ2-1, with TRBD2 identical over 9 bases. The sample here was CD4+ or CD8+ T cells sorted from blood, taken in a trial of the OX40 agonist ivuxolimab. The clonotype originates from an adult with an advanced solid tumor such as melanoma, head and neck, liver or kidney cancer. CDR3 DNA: TGTGCCAGCAGCTTGTCGCCTAGCGGGGAGTCCTACAATGAGCAGTTCTTC. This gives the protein CASSLSPSGESYNEQFF.